A selection of T cell receptor beta chains follows, all from one sample in a study of blood T cells in healthy people across ages. Each CDR3 protein is one row after TCRdb ran MiXCR on the 5' RACE reads. The sample lists about 770,000 distinct CDR3 sequences, around 45% occurring once. Sequencing was done on a sample of blood. The source is a man aged 55 to 70 in good health. Both conserved end residues are part of each CDR3. D genes are given only for firm matches. Size is omitted from some rows. Given values are once, few, many or a class for expanded clones.

d_gene | j_gene | v_gene | abundance | CDR3aa | CDR3nt
TRBD1 | TRBJ1-1 | TRBV7-2 | - | CASTLGQGDGAFF | TGTGCCAGCACATTGGGACAGGGGGATGGGGCTTTCTTT
- | TRBJ2-1 | TRBV7-9 | - | CASSRGSPEFF | TGTGCCAGCAGCCGCGGCAGCCCAGAGTTCTTC
- | TRBJ2-6 | TRBV10-3 | - | CAISGDEYGANILTF | TGCGCCATCAGTGGCGACGAGTATGGGGCCAACATCCTGACTTTC
- | TRBJ1-2 | TRBV7-9 | - | CASSDRTRGYTF | TGTGCCAGCAGCGATCGGACAAGGGGCTACACCTTC
TRBD2 | TRBJ2-7 | TRBV4-1 | - | CASSLRDSGGVYEQYF | TGCGCCAGCAGCCTCCGGGACAGCGGGGGGGTTTACGAGCAGTACTTC
- | TRBJ2-7 | TRBV7-6 | - | CASSLRPGTVYEQYF | TGTGCCAGCAGCTTAAGACCAGGGACCGTTTACGAGCAGTACTTC
- | TRBJ1-2 | TRBV4-3 | - | CASSQDWGTYGYTF | TGCGCCAGCAGCCAAGATTGGGGTACCTATGGCTACACCTTC
TRBD2 | TRBJ2-2 | TRBV20-1 | - | CSASRGRHFTGELFF | TGCAGTGCTAGTCGCGGGAGGCACTTCACCGGGGAGCTGTTTTTT
- | TRBJ1-6 | TRBV20-1 | - | CSARVIQGENSPLHF | TGCAGTGCTAGAGTGATACAGGGAGAGAATTCACCCCTCCACTTT
TRBD2 | TRBJ2-1 | TRBV7-2 | - | CASSLAASGGPDEQFF | TGTGCCAGCAGCTTAGCCGCTAGCGGGGGGCCAGATGAGCAGTTCTTC
- | TRBJ1-5 | TRBV6-2/TRBV6-3 | - | CASRPRVINQPQHF | TGTGCCAGCAGACCCAGGGTGATCAATCAGCCCCAGCATTTT
TRBD2 | TRBJ2-3 | TRBV20-1 | - | CSARALAGRGTDTQYF | TGCAGTGCTAGAGCCCTAGCGGGGCGGGGCACAGATACGCAGTATTTT
- | TRBJ2-2 | TRBV7-2 | - | CASRTKTGNTGELFF | TGTGCCAGCAGAACAAAAACAGGGAACACCGGGGAGCTGTTTTTT
- | TRBJ2-7 | TRBV4-1 | - | CASNNNERRDWDLKVESYEQYF | TGCGCCAGCAACAACAACGAACGCCGGGACTGGGATCTTAAGGTGGAGTCCTACGAGCAGTACTTC
- | TRBJ2-7 | TRBV3-1 | few | CASSPSEGSYEQYF | TGTGCCAGCAGCCCCTCGGAGGGCTCCTACGAGCAGTACTTC
TRBD1 | TRBJ1-1 | TRBV20-1 | - | CSATGQDRKAFF | TGCAGTGCTACCGGACAGGATAGGAAAGCTTTCTTT
TRBD2 | TRBJ2-5 | TRBV6-6 | - | CAAREASQETQYF | TGTGCCGCCCGGGAGGCATCCCAAGAGACCCAGTACTTC
- | TRBJ1-6 | TRBV15 | once | CATSRDLPGNNNSPLHF | TGTGCCACCAGCAGAGATCTCCCTGGGAACAATAATTCGCCCCTCCACTTT
- | TRBJ1-1 | TRBV7-2 | - | CASSWGTEAFF | TGTGCCAGCAGCTGGGGGACTGAAGCTTTCTTT
TRBD1 | TRBJ2-1 | TRBV27 | - | CASSPSGTEPYNEQFF | TGTGCCAGCAGTCCATCAGGGACAGAACCCTACAATGAGCAGTTCTTC
- | TRBJ2-1 | TRBV11-2 | - | CASSSQDSSYNEQFF | TGTGCCAGCAGTTCTCAGGATAGCTCCTACAATGAGCAGTTCTTC
TRBD2 | TRBJ2-5 | TRBV5-6 | - | CASSFGLAGTKTQYF | TGTGCCAGCAGCTTCGGACTAGCGGGGACGAAGACCCAGTACTTC
TRBD1 | TRBJ1-2 | TRBV20-1 | few | CSAVQGANYGYTF | TGCAGTGCTGTACAGGGGGCTAACTATGGCTACACCTTC
TRBD1 | TRBJ2-3 | TRBV12-3/TRBV12-4 | - | CASREQGALADTQYF | TGTGCCAGCAGAGAACAGGGGGCATTGGCAGATACGCAGTATTTT